A selection of T cell receptor beta chains follows, all from one sample in a study of blood T cell repertoires in COVID-19. The protocol was immunoSEQ multiplex PCR, while the TCRdb copy is restricted to in-frame clones and leaves out a portion. The sample yields 25,000 or so clones, around 90% seen once. The sample consisted of peripheral blood. The receptor set was obtained from a human donor in a cohort sampled during active COVID-19. The CDR3 runs from the conserved cysteine through the conserved F or W. The D gene is left open where the match is weak. Where a row states a size, it is once, few, many or the class of an expanded clone; other rows omit it.

TRBJ2-3,TRBV30,.,17,TRBD2,TGTGCCTGGAGTGACCCCCCGGGACTAGCTTTCACAGATACGCAGTATTTT,CAWSDPPGLAFTDTQYF
TRBJ2-2,TRBV24-1,.,16,.,TGTGCCACCAGTGAAACGACAGATGCGAACACCGGGGAGCTGTTTTTT,CATSETTDANTGELFF
TRBJ2-3,TRBV5-1,once,13,TRBD2,TGCGCCAGCACGGGGACTACCACAGATACGCAGTATTTT,CASTGTTTDTQYF
TRBJ1-2,TRBV6-5,.,14,TRBD1,TGTGCCAGCAGTCGACAAGGACAGGCTGGGGGCTACACCTTC,CASSRQGQAGGYTF
TRBJ2-7,TRBV9,.,15,TRBD2,TGTGCCAGCAGCCCTCGGACTAGCGGGAATGACGAGCAGTACTTC,CASSPRTSGNDEQYF
TRBJ2-3,TRBV20-1,.,14,.,TGCAGTGCTAGTTCTGCGGAGATCACAGATACGCAGTATTTT,CSASSAEITDTQYF
TRBJ2-5,TRBV5-8,.,15,.,TGTGCCAGCAGCTCTCATTCCCAGGGTCGAGAGACCCAGTACTTC,CASSSHSQGRETQYF
TRBJ2-5,TRBV9,large,15,TRBD2,TGTGCCAGCAGCGTAGGGGGAGGGCCTCAAGAGACCCAGTACTTC,CASSVGGGPQETQYF
TRBJ2-5,TRBV19,.,11,.,TGTGCCACTGCACAGGGGGGGGGCCAGTACTTC,CATAQGGGQYF
TRBJ2-1,TRBV6-5,.,13,TRBD2,TGTGCCAGCAGGACGGGACTAGCGGCTGAGCAGTTCTTC,CASRTGLAAEQFF
TRBJ1-2,TRBV28,.,15,.,TGTGCCAGCAGTTCGCAGAATCAGTTGGACTATGGCTACACCTTC,CASSSQNQLDYGYTF
TRBJ1-4,TRBV4-2,few,16,TRBD1,TGTGCCAGCAGCCAAGATTCAGGGGGGAGTAATGAAAAACTGTTTTTT,CASSQDSGGSNEKLFF
TRBJ2-1,TRBV18,.,15,.,TGTGCCAGCTCTCCAACCGGACTAAATGGGGATGAGCAGTTCTTC,CASSPTGLNGDEQFF
TRBJ1-5,TRBV4-1,.,17,.,TGCGCCAGCAGCCAAGATTTTGGGGGGAGTACGAATCAGCCCCAGCATTTT,CASSQDFGGSTNQPQHF
TRBJ2-2,TRBV27,.,15,TRBD2,TGTGCCAGCAGTTCGGGGGGGCCGGGCACCGGGGAGCTGTTTTTT,CASSSGGPGTGELFF
TRBJ2-1,TRBV12-5,few,14,TRBD2,TGTGCTAGTGGTGCTAGCGGGGGGTACAATGAGCAGTTCTTC,CASGASGGYNEQFF
TRBJ2-7,TRBV2,.,16,.,TGTGCCAGCATCCCCCAACGACTGTCGGTCTCCTACGAGCAGTACTTC,CASIPQRLSVSYEQYF
TRBJ2-3,TRBV5-4,.,19,TRBD2,TGTGCCAGCAGCTCGGGACTAGCGGGGGCCGTGGGGGGCACAGATACGCAGTATTTT,CASSSGLAGAVGGTDTQYF
TRBJ2-7,TRBV5-1,.,14,TRBD1,TGCGCCAGCAGCCAAAGACAGGGGGCAGGAGAGCAGTACTTC,CASSQRQGAGEQYF
TRBJ2-7,TRBV28,.,16,.,TGTGCCAGCTGTTTAGGAGGGGGCGGGGAGCGGTACGAGCAGTACTTC,CASCLGGGGERYEQYF
TRBJ1-6,TRBV19,few,13,.,TGTGCCAGTAGTCCAGGGAATAATTCACCCCTCCACTTT,CASSPGNNSPLHF
TRBJ1-2,TRBV7-2,.,13,TRBD1,TGTGCCAGCAGCGGGACAGGGGGCGATGGCTACACCTTC,CASSGTGGDGYTF
TRBJ1-1,TRBV5-1,.,14,TRBD1,TGCGCCAGCAGCTTTTCACAGGGGAGCCCTGAAGCTTTCTTT,CASSFSQGSPEAFF
TRBJ2-1,TRBV7-8,.,11,.,TGTGCCAGCAGCTTTGGGGGCGCCACGTTCTTC,CASSFGGATFF
TRBJ2-5,TRBV15,.,15,TRBD2,TGTGCCACCAGCAGTGTCCCGGGACTAGCGGCGGCCCAGTACTTC,CATSSVPGLAAAQYF
TRBJ2-7,TRBV2,.,14,.,TGTGCCAGCAGGCTCCGGGGGTTGACCTACGAGCAGTACTTC,CASRLRGLTYEQYF
TRBJ2-1,TRBV3-1/TRBV3-2,.,17,TRBD2,TGTGCCAGCAGCCATCCTTGGACTAGCGGGAGGTTGTACGAGCAGTTCTTC,CASSHPWTSGRLYEQFF
TRBJ1-3,TRBV2,.,17,TRBD1,TGTGCCAGCACCCCGGGACAGGGCCTCTCCTCTGGAAACACCATATATTTT,CASTPGQGLSSGNTIYF
TRBJ1-4,TRBV18,.,18,TRBD1,TGTGCCAGCTCATCGGGACAGGTTAAAGACTGGGCTAATGAAAAACTGTTTTTT,CASSSGQVKDWANEKLFF
TRBJ1-3,TRBV27,.,13,.,TGTGCCAGCAGTTTGGGGCCGGGGGACACCATATATTTT,CASSLGPGDTIYF
TRBJ2-1,TRBV30,.,17,TRBD1,TGTGCCGGCTCGGGACAGGGGCCCCACACTTCCTACAATGAGCAGTTCTTC,CAGSGQGPHTSYNEQFF
TRBJ2-1,TRBV18,.,14,TRBD2,TGTGCCAGCTCACCAAGAGATAGCGGGGGTGAGCAGTTCTTC,CASSPRDSGGEQFF
TRBJ2-5,TRBV5-1,.,16,TRBD2,TGCGCCAGCAGCTCGCGACTAGCGGGAGGGTCGGAGACCCAGTACTTC,CASSSRLAGGSETQYF
TRBJ2-5,TRBV29-1,.,14,.,TGCAGCGTTGTCCCCGGGACACACCAAGAGACCCAGTACTTC,CSVVPGTHQETQYF
TRBJ1-5,TRBV12-3/TRBV12-4,.,13,.,TGTGCCAGCAGTCCGAGGAGCAATCAGCCCCAGCATTTT,CASSPRSNQPQHF
TRBJ1-1,TRBV29-1,.,14,.,TGCAGCGGAGCTACGGGACACCCTAACACTGAAGCTTTCTTT,CSGATGHPNTEAFF
TRBJ2-5,TRBV2,.,16,.,TGTGCCAGCGATCCTCAAGGACAGCCGTACCAAGAGACCCAGTACTTC,CASDPQGQPYQETQYF
TRBJ2-3,TRBV7-2,few,13,.,TGTGCCAGCAGCCACGGGGGCACAGATACGCAGTATTTT,CASSHGGTDTQYF
TRBJ2-5,TRBV5-1,.,15,TRBD2,TGCGCCAGCAGCTCGGGGGAGGGCCTTGGAGAGACCCAGTACTTC,CASSSGEGLGETQYF
TRBJ1-6,TRBV11-2,.,14,.,TGTGCCAGCAGCTTACCGGGGGGCTTGGGGCCCCTCCACTTT,CASSLPGGLGPLHF
TRBJ1-5,TRBV25-1,.,15,.,TGTGCCAGCATCCCCGTCACTGCCTTTTGGCAGCCCCAGCATTTT,CASIPVTAFWQPQHF
TRBJ2-1,TRBV29-1,.,14,TRBD1,TGCAGCGTTGGGGACAGGGGTGGCTACAATGAGCAGTTCTTC,CSVGDRGGYNEQFF
TRBJ2-7,TRBV6-5,.,15,TRBD2,TGTGCCAGCAGTTACTCGGTGGGAGGGGACTACGAGCAGTACTTC,CASSYSVGGDYEQYF
TRBJ2-7,TRBV30,.,12,.,TGTGCCTGGAGTGGTACCTATCCGGGGCAGTACTTC,CAWSGTYPGQYF
TRBJ1-4,TRBV4-1,.,18,.,TGCGCCAGCAGCCAAGAGGGCGGGGTGGGGTACATGAATGAAAAACTGTTTTTT,CASSQEGGVGYMNEKLFF
TRBJ2-5,TRBV7-3,once,16,.,TGTGCCAGCAGCTTAAATCCCTCAGGGGCTCAAGAGACCCAGTACTTC,CASSLNPSGAQETQYF
TRBJ2-1,TRBV7-3,.,15,TRBD1,TGTGCCAGCAGCTACTCCGGGACAGGGGTGAATGAGCAGTTCTTC,CASSYSGTGVNEQFF
TRBJ1-2,TRBV6-1,.,17,TRBD1,TGTGCCAGCAGTGAACGCTTTGACAGGGGGCAAGGGACGGGCTACACCTTC,CASSERFDRGQGTGYTF
TRBJ1-6,TRBV11-2,.,16,.,TGTGCCAGCACCTCAGGGGTTGGTACTTATAATTCACCCCTCCACTTT,CASTSGVGTYNSPLHF
TRBJ1-1,TRBV7-8,.,13,.,TGTGCCAGCAGCTTAGCCGGGAGGAATGAAGCTTTCTTT,CASSLAGRNEAFF
TRBJ1-5,TRBV28,.,12,.,TGTGCCAGCAGTTTTTCAGGACAGCCCCAGCATTTT,CASSFSGQPQHF
TRBJ2-5,TRBV2,.,14,TRBD1,TGTGCCAGCAGTGCAGGGACAGTGTGGGAGACCCAGTACTTC,CASSAGTVWETQYF
TRBJ2-2,TRBV2,.,15,TRBD2,TGTGCCAGCAGTGCGGGGGGGCTGGGCACCGGGGAGCTGTTTTTT,CASSAGGLGTGELFF
TRBJ2-5,TRBV27,.,15,.,TGTGCCAGCAGTTTAGTGGGGACAAGACAAGAGACCCAGTACTTC,CASSLVGTRQETQYF
TRBJ2-7,TRBV27,.,12,TRBD1,TGTGCCAGCAGTACAGGGGAACACGAGCAGTACTTC,CASSTGEHEQYF
TRBJ2-7,TRBV11-2,.,15,TRBD2,TGTGCCAGCAGCCGCGGACTAGCGGAAACCTACGAGCAGTACTTC,CASSRGLAETYEQYF
TRBJ1-2,TRBV5-4,.,17,TRBD1,TGTGCCAGCAGCACGGGACAGGGGGCGCGAGCTAACTATGGCTACACCTTC,CASSTGQGARANYGYTF
TRBJ1-4,TRBV28,.,15,.,TGTGCCAGCAGTTACCAGGGGACAACTAATGAAAAACTGTTTTTT,CASSYQGTTNEKLFF
TRBJ2-4,TRBV7-9,.,14,TRBD1,TGTGCCAGCAGCCTCGGACAGGCGAAAAACATTCAGTACTTC,CASSLGQAKNIQYF
TRBJ1-5,TRBV18,.,14,.,TGTGCCAGCTCACTCCGACAGAATGATCAGCCCCAGCATTTT,CASSLRQNDQPQHF